The 9 T cell receptor beta chains in this list originate from one sample, sequenced in a study of blood T cell repertoires in COVID-19. Using immunoSEQ multiplex PCR, the repertoire was profiled, and TCRdb retains in-frame clones only, with some absent. The table includes some 200,000 clones, less than 90% detected once. Source material: peripheral blood. These receptors came from a woman aged 40 to 50 with acute or convalescent COVID-19.

The chain's CDR3 is CATSRRTGGAETQYF. CDR3 DNA sequence: TGTGCCACCAGCAGGAGGACAGGGGGCGCGGAGACCCAGTACTTC. This chain uses TRBV15 with TRBJ2-5; TRBD1 matches 11 bases. V shed 3 bases and J 5 bases; nucleotides not matched to a gene: 5. The CDR3 runs 15 residues. The germline gives CDR1 LNHNV, CDR2 YYDKDF (reference sequence).

The chain is built from TRBV14 and TRBJ1-1, with D possibly TRBD1 on 5 matching bases. The germline V gene encodes CDR1 SGHDN and CDR2 FVKESK. The CDR3 length is 14 residues. V shed 1 base and J shed 6 bases, with 12 bases lying between them. The CDR3 region has the DNA TGTGCCAGCAGCCAAGTAAGGGGTTGGGCTGAAGCTTTCTTT. This sequence encodes CASSQVRGWAEAFF. Complete variable domain (other parts from reference TRBV14 and TRBJ1-1): EAGVTQFPSHSVIEKGQTVTLRCDPISGHDNLYWYRRVMGKEIKFLLHFVKESKQDESGMPNNRFLAERTGGTYSTLKVQPAELEDSGVYFCASSQVRGWAEAFFGQGTRLTVV.

This clone has a single count. V and J are TRBV7-9 and TRBJ2-7; tentatively, D is TRBD2 (6 bases). Between the trimmed V and J ends, which lost 8 bases and 0 bases, there was a span of 20 bases. The CDR3 length is 16 residues. CDR1 SEHNR and CDR2 FQNEAQ come from the germline V gene (reference sequence). For the CDR3, the DNA is TGTGCCAGCCGGGAGTCGGGGGACGCCCCCTCCTACGAGCAGTACTTC. Translated: CASRESGDAPSYEQYF.

Regarding this clone: This sample also contains other DNA sequences that code for the same CDR3. The V gene is TRBV7-3, the J gene TRBJ1-1, with D possibly TRBD1 on 5 matching bases. Deletions cut 5 bases from V and 0 bases from J, with 7 bases between. The CDR3 has 13 residues. In germline, CDR1 is SGHTA, CDR2 FQGTGA. The CDR3 reads CASSLTVNTEAFF. As DNA, the CDR3 is TGTGCCAGCAGCCTGACAGTGAACACTGAAGCTTTCTTT.

This clone was counted between two and nine times. The rearrangement uses TRBV28 and TRBJ2-2; 7 bases agree with TRBD2. CDR3 length: 16 residues. The trim removed 5 bases at V and 4 bases at J, leaving 10 bases unmatched. Germline-derived CDR1 and CDR2 are MDHEN and SYDVKM. The CDR3 DNA reads TGTGCCAGCAGTCCCCGGGGACTACCGAGCACCGGGGAGCTGTTTTTT. Translated, it gives CASSPRGLPSTGELFF. Combining the CDR3 with reference TRBV28 and TRBJ2-2 gives the whole variable domain DVKVTQSSRYLVKRTGEKVFLECVQDMDHENMFWYRQDPGLGLRLIYFSYDVKMKEKGDIPEGYSVSREKKERFSLILESASTNQTSMYLCASSPRGLPSTGELFFGEGSRLTVL.

This chain connects TRBV6-2 or TRBV6-3 to TRBJ1-5; D is ambiguous. Germline V gene lookup returns CDR1 MNHEY and CDR2 SVGEGT. The CDR3 spans 17 residues. The V gene lost 2 bases and the J gene lost 0 bases, with 14 bases spanning the gap. CDR3 coding DNA: TGTGCCAGCAGTTACGACCCGGCGGTTTATAGCAATCAGCCCCAGCATTTT. Amino acid sequence: CASSYDPAVYSNQPQHF.

In its sample, this clone was seen a few times. The chain carries TRBV4-2 and TRBJ1-3; 8 bases agree with TRBD1. Germline V gives CDR1 LGHNA, CDR2 YNFKEQ. Germline trimming cut 4 bases from V and 6 bases from J; bases unmatched to any gene: 8. The CDR3 is made up of 15 amino acids. The CDR3 nucleotides read TGTGCCAGCAGCCTTAAACAGGGGGGGGAAAACACCATATATTTT. Amino acid sequence: CASSLKQGGENTIYF.

The V call is TRBV5-5, the J call TRBJ2-5, with D hard to call. The germline CDR1 and CDR2 sequences are SGHKS and YYEKEE (reference sequence). The CDR3 length is 11 residues. Trimming removed 2 bases at V and 5 bases at J, with 4 bases between. The CDR3 spells CASSFYETQYF. The CDR3 region has the DNA TGTGCCAGCAGCTTCTACGAGACCCAGTACTTC.

This clone was observed a few times. The chain is built from TRBV19 and TRBJ1-4; TRBD1 agrees at 8 bases. This CDR3 region has 13 residues. Germline CDR1 and CDR2: LNHDA and SQIVND (reference sequence). V shed 9 bases and J 8 bases; nucleotides not matched to a gene: 8. The CDR3 DNA sequence: TGTGCCAGCACCAGGGGGCGCGGGGAAAAACTGTTTTTT. It codes for CASTRGRGEKLFF.